This T cell receptor (beta chain) was identified in a study of cytomegalovirus exposure and HLA in healthy donors. Findings and limits, study-wide: It was shown in a later analysis that HLA-associated TCR beta chains were more clonally expanded than other, equally common chains. Across donors, sequencing depth was assumed by presence/absence analyses to be roughly uniform.

Comment on this clone: Its matching antigen is unknown.

Use of 60 Vbeta and 13 Jbeta primers characterized the PCR. The protocol was immunoSEQ multiplex PCR, while the TCRdb copy is restricted to in-frame clones and leaves out a portion. Its table lists tens of thousands of clones. The V gene's germline CDR1 is DFQATT and CDR2 SNEGSKA (reference sequence). The CDR3 consists of 11 residues. V gave up 3 bases and J gave up 5 bases, with 7 bases separating them. The rearrangement links TRBV20-1 to TRBJ1-2; unclear D gene. The source is a woman between 35 and 50 years old in good health and CMV-seropositive. Sequenced material: PBMCs. This CDR3 reads CSASLAYGYTF. Here the CDR3 DNA reads TGCAGTGCTAGTCTGGCTTATGGCTACACCTTC.